Each of the 10 T cell receptor beta chains below was sequenced from the same sample in a study of T cells in localized non-small cell lung cancer (dated by TCRdb to 2018 to 2020). The library was produced with the immunoSEQ multiplex PCR assay. Sourced from immuneACCESS, this table was stored by TCRdb with only in-frame sequences that have V and J called. A share of the clones is absent; for the studies checked, an unresolved V gene accounts for under half, and the remainder has no known explanation. In all, the sample holds about 64,000 clones, and roughly 81% of those were seen once. The ten largest clones capture roughly 4.5% of the sample. Sample: PBMCs, taken before any cancer treatment. All receptors derive from a man aged 40 to 70 with stage II lung adenocarcinoma.

The V gene is TRBV27, the J gene TRBJ1-2; possibly TRBD1 for D (6 bases). V was pared by 8 bases and J by 8 bases, with 15 bases between. CDR3 length: 12 amino acids. The germline V gene has CDR1 MNHEY and CDR2 SMNVEV (reference sequence). CDR3: CASSTGGQGYTF. CDR3 in DNA: TGTGCCAGCTCTACGGGGGGGCAAGGCTACACCTTC.

J is TRBJ1-1 and V is TRBV10-3; maybe TRBD1 (5 bases). Trimming stripped 5 bases from V and 7 bases from J, with 14 bases between. This CDR3 region has 13 residues. Per the germline V gene, CDR1 is ENHRY and CDR2 is SYGVKD. The DNA of the CDR3 is TGTGCCATCAGTCCCGGACCGGGGGTTGAAGCTTTCTTT. Translating gives CAISPGPGVEAFF.

The V call is TRBV9, the J call TRBJ1-3; D unresolved. The V and J ends lost 1 base and 0 bases respectively, with 8 bases between them. From germline, CDR1 is SGDLS and CDR2 YYNGEE. The CDR3 has 15 amino acids. The CDR3 bases are TGTGCCAGCAGCGTAAACAGTGGCTCTGGAAACACCATATATTTT. It specifies CASSVNSGSGNTIYF.

This chain links TRBV5-4 with TRBJ2-7; 7 bases match TRBD1. Germline V gene sequence: CDR1 SGHNT, CDR2 YYREEE (reference sequence). V gave up 5 bases and J gave up 9 bases; unmatched junction bases: 11. This CDR3 has 13 amino acids. CDR3 DNA: TGTGCCAGCAGGCTACAGGGGATCGGGGCGCAGTACTTC. It codes for CASRLQGIGAQYF.

The chain joins TRBV10-2 to TRBJ1-5; no clear D. This CDR3 has 14 amino acids. Trimming removed 3 bases from V and 1 base from J, with 7 bases in between. Germline loops: CDR1 WSHSY, CDR2 SAAADI. DNA of the CDR3: TGCGCCAGCAGTGAAAAAGCGAGCAATCAGCCCCAGCATTTT. This translates into CASSEKASNQPQHF.

V and J are TRBV20-1 and TRBJ2-2; 8 positions agree with TRBD2. Unmatched junction bases numbered 6, after V lost 4 bases and J lost 14 bases. The CDR3 covers 11 residues. Germline values: CDR1 DFQATT, CDR2 SNEGSKA (reference sequence). The CDR3 DNA follows: TGCAGTGCTAACCAGCGGGAGAAACTGTTTTTT. It encodes CSANQREKLFF.

This chain uses TRBV30 with TRBJ1-3, with D tentatively TRBD1 (5 bases). V lost 0 bases and J 0 bases, leaving 12 bases between the germline ends. The CDR3 sequence is 16 residues long. Germline CDR1 and CDR2: GTSNPN and SVGIG (reference sequence). The CDR3 here is CAWSVAGILSGNTIYF. CDR3 coding DNA: TGTGCCTGGAGTGTGGCAGGGATACTCTCTGGAAACACCATATATTTT.

This clone was counted at least ten times. One junction end does not reproduce the germline sequence, and a read error may be involved. The gene calls are TRBV7-7 and TRBJ2-7; possibly TRBD2 for D (5 bases). CDR1 SSHAT and CDR2 FNYEAQ come from the germline V gene (reference sequence). This CDR3 comprises 13 residues. Here the CDR3 DNA reads TGTGCTAGCAGCTCGAGGGCCGGGGACGAGCAGTACTTC. Translating it yields CASSSRAGDEQYF.

This rearrangement joins TRBV6-5 to TRBJ1-1; the D is unclear. The germline V gene has CDR1 MNHEY and CDR2 SVGAGI. Trimming removed 5 bases from V and 3 bases from J, with 10 bases in between. The CDR3 is 13 amino acids. CDR3 DNA: TGTGCCAGCAGTGCAAAGAGGGACACTGAAGCTTTCTTT. This codes for CASSAKRDTEAFF.

The gene calls are TRBV30 and TRBJ2-3; D not resolved. V gave up 1 base and J gave up 6 bases, with 11 bases separating them. This CDR3 spans 13 amino acids. Germline V gene data show CDR1 as GTSNPN and CDR2 as SVGIG (reference sequence). The CDR3 here is CAWSANTGDTQYF. The CDR3 DNA sequence: TGTGCCTGGAGTGCAAACACCGGGGATACGCAGTATTTT.